Below are 6 T cell receptor beta chains sequenced from a single sample in a study of cytomegalovirus exposure and HLA in healthy donors. TCRdb's table, derived via immunoSEQ multiplex PCR, lists solely in-frame clones and lacks some. The sample yields about 250,000 clones, roughly nine tenths seen once. Sequenced material: PBMCs. The receptors derive from a man aged 18 to 30 in good health and CMV-seropositive.

This sequence joins TRBV7-9 and TRBJ1-1; perhaps TRBD1 as D (5 bases). CDR3 length: 15 residues. V dropped 1 base and J dropped 0 bases, with 9 bases sitting between them. CDR1 and CDR2 (germline): SEHNR, FQNEAQ (reference sequence). CDR3 bases: TGTGCCAGCAGCTTAGGACAGTCCCTGAACACTGAAGCTTTCTTT. Translated, it gives CASSLGQSLNTEAFF.

This chain uses TRBV6-1 with TRBJ1-5; tentatively, D is TRBD1 (6 bases). The V gene lost 5 bases and the J gene lost 4 bases, with 15 bases spanning the gap. The CDR3 extends over 15 amino acids. Germline CDR1 MNHNS, CDR2 SASEGT. The CDR3 reads CASSLGGGLNQPQHF. CDR3 in DNA: TGTGCCAGCAGTCTCGGGGGGGGCCTAAATCAGCCCCAGCATTTT.

This chain uses TRBV27 with TRBJ2-7; 9 positions match TRBD2. Germline V CDR1 and CDR2: MNHEY, SMNVEV (reference sequence). The ends lost 5 bases at V and 11 bases at J; junction bases unmatched: 16. The CDR3 is 15 residues long. The CDR3: CASSPQPGLAAQEYF. CDR3 nucleotide sequence: TGTGCCAGCAGTCCACAACCGGGACTAGCAGCCCAAGAGTACTTC.

The rearrangement links TRBV2 to TRBJ2-1, with no clear D. The CDR3 spans 11 residues. The V gene lost 4 bases and the J gene lost 8 bases, with 6 bases spanning the gap. Germline CDR1 is SNHLY and CDR2 is FYNNEI. The DNA for the CDR3 is TGTGCCAGCAGTGTCTGGGATGAGCAGTTCTTC. Its translation is CASSVWDEQFF.

The table lists this clone with a count of one. V and J are TRBV7-2 and TRBJ2-3; possible D gene TRBD2, 6 bases. The V gene's germline CDR1 is SGHTA and CDR2 FQGNSA. CDR3 length: 13 residues. Trimming removed 5 bases at V and 5 bases at J, with 11 bases between. CDR3 protein: CASSRGEVDTQYF. CDR3 sequence (DNA): TGTGCCAGCAGCCGCGGGGAGGTAGATACGCAGTATTTT.

The chain uses TRBV30 and TRBJ2-3; 9 bases map to TRBD2. CDR3 length: 13 amino acids. Germline V gene lookup returns CDR1 GTSNPN and CDR2 SVGIG (reference sequence). Trimming at V came to 5 bases and at J to 10 bases, leaving 10 bases not matched to a gene. CDR3 DNA sequence: TGTGCCTGGTGTAGTAGCGCGGGGGGGGCGCAGTATTTT. This codes for CAWCSSAGGAQYF.